Below, one T cell receptor beta chain is given with its context. At least ten counts were recorded for this clonotype. The specificity of this receptor is unknown. No quality values exist for individual bases; no much larger clone is one base distant. Spanning cysteine to phenylalanine, the CDR3 consists of 11 amino acids. The kept DNA is CDR3 alone, 33 bases in frame from the first base. Via the germline V gene, CDR1 is MGHRA and CDR2 YSYEKL. The V and J ends are trimmed by 5 bases and 9 bases, leaving 5 bases between them. The entry originates in a study of CD8 T cells in ankylosing spondylitis (dated by TCRdb to 2016 to 2017). At the level of the whole study: The study profiled T cell receptor beta repertoires in healthy donors and ankylosing spondylitis patients to find disease-linked TCR variants. Peripheral blood was sampled, and synovial fluid was additionally collected from ankylosing spondylitis patients. The full study cohort comprised around 25 ankylosing spondylitis patients and approximately 100 healthy donors.

Sequencing used an Illumina HiSeq 2500. Quantitative 5'-RACE with molecular barcodes was used to prepare TCR beta libraries. In the paper's pipeline: To identify disease-linked TCR variants, a new computational method was used, one built on a probabilistic model of VDJ rearrangement. TCRdb passed the public sequencing reads through fastp at Q25 and MiXCR, retaining productive beta sequences. Identical CDR3 proteins give one entry, which carries the most common genes and DNA. TCRdb, rather than the study authors, made the V and J calls. Within this sample are 150,000 to 200,000 distinct CDR3 sequences, with 15% to 20% of them counted one time only. 4.3% of the sample is held by the ten biggest clonotypes. On the study overall, not on this receptor specifically: A CD8+ phenotype was shown by the disease-linked clones, which were found at relatively low frequencies in peripheral blood. Some motif variants had previously been reported in the synovial fluid and blood of reactive arthritis patients, which suggests shared mechanisms of disease initiation. A TCR beta motif of roughly 8 highly homologous amino acid variants appeared characteristic of blood from ankylosing spondylitis patients. The disease-linked clones were reported to be significantly enriched in matched synovial fluid samples from ankylosing spondylitis patients.

In this chain, TRBV4-1 is recombined with TRBJ1-6; the D gene is not confidently resolved. The TCR sequence derives from a male donor aged 5 to 29 with ankylosing spondylitis or in good health (not recorded which). Donor details come from another sample of the same person, matched by shared clones. Specimen: blood, either unsorted or a sorted T cell fraction (not recorded which). The CDR3 here reads CASSSFSPLHF. The DNA sequence is given as TGCGCCAGCAGCTCTTTTTCACCCCTCCACTTT.